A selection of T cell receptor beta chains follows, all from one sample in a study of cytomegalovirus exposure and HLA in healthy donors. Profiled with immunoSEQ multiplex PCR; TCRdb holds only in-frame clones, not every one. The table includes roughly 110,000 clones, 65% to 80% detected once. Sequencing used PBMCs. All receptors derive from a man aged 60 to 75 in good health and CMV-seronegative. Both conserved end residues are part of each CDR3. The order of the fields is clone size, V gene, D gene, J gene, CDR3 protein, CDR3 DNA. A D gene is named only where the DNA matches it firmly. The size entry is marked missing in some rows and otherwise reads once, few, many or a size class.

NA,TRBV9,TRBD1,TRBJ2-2,CASSVIGTANTGELFF,TGTGCCAGCAGCGTAATAGGGACAGCGAACACCGGGGAGCTGTTTTTT
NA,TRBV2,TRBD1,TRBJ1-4,CASSGQGQLSNEKLFF,TGTGCCAGCAGTGGACAGGGACAGCTTTCTAATGAAAAACTGTTTTTT
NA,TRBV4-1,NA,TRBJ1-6,CASSLRTGQSSNSPLHF,TGCGCCAGCAGCCTCCGAACCGGACAGAGTTCAAATTCACCCCTCCACTTT
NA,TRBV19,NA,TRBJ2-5,CASKPGSATTQYF,TGTGCCAGCAAACCGGGTTCAGCTACCACCCAGTACTTC
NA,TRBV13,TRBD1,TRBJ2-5,CASSIGTGGKETQYF,TGTGCCAGCAGCATCGGGACAGGGGGAAAAGAGACCCAGTACTTC
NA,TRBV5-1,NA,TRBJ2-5,CASSVTGYQETQYF,TGCGCCAGCAGCGTAACAGGGTACCAAGAGACCCAGTACTTC
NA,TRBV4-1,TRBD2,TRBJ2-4,CASSHHFQSGGGENIQYF,TGCGCCAGCAGCCATCATTTTCAAAGCGGGGGGGGAGAAAACATTCAGTACTTC
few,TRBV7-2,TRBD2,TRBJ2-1,CASRRLAGGFNEQFF,TGTGCCAGCAGGAGACTAGCGGGGGGGTTCAATGAGCAGTTCTTC
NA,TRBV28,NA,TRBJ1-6,CASSLPTAGVDSPLHF,TGTGCCAGCAGTTTACCTACGGCAGGGGTAGATTCACCCCTCCACTTT
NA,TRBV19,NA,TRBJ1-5,CATHPDSDVQPQHF,TGTGCCACCCATCCCGACAGTGACGTTCAGCCCCAGCATTTT
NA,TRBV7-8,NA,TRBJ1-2,CASSRQAETYGYTF,TGTGCCAGCAGCCGACAGGCGGAAACCTATGGCTACACCTTC
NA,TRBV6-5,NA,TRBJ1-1,CASKVRSGDTEAFF,TGTGCCAGCAAAGTACGTAGCGGGGACACTGAAGCTTTCTTT
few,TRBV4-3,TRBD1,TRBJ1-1,CASSEDRGLNTEAFF,TGCGCCAGCAGCGAGGACAGGGGACTGAACACTGAAGCTTTCTTT
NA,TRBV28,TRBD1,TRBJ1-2,CASNGVTTGNYGYTF,TGTGCCAGCAACGGAGTTACGACAGGGAACTATGGCTACACCTTC
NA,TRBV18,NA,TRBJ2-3,CASSPPNSPSTDTQYF,TGTGCCAGCTCACCACCGAACAGCCCTAGCACAGATACGCAGTATTTT
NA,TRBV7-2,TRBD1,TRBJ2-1,CASSQRTGDYNEQFF,TGTGCCAGCAGCCAAAGGACAGGAGACTACAATGAGCAGTTCTTC
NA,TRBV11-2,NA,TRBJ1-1,CASSLGQENTEAFF,TGTGCCAGCAGCTTAGGCCAGGAGAACACTGAAGCTTTCTTT
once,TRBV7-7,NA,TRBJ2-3,CASSSTPGIDTQYF,TGTGCCAGCAGCTCCACTCCGGGGATAGATACGCAGTATTTT
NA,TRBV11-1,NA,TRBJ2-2,CASSIGQSTGELFF,TGTGCCAGCAGCATCGGACAATCCACCGGGGAGCTGTTTTTT
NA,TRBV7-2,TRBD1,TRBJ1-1,CASSKGGTGYTEAFF,TGTGCCAGCAGTAAGGGGGGGACAGGGTACACTGAAGCTTTCTTT
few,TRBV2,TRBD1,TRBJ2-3,CASSTQGSSTDTQYF,TGTGCCAGCAGTACACAGGGGTCTAGCACAGATACGCAGTATTTT
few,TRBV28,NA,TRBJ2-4,CASRASGLGLEAKNIQYF,TGTGCCAGCAGGGCGTCTGGGTTGGGGCTTGAAGCCAAAAACATTCAGTACTTC
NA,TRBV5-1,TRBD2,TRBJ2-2,CASSYGRLAGALNTGELFF,TGCGCCAGCAGCTACGGACGACTAGCGGGGGCCCTTAACACCGGGGAGCTGTTTTTT
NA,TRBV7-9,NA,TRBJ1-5,CASSPLGGEQPQHF,TGTGCCAGCAGCCCCTTGGGGGGGGAACAGCCCCAGCATTTT
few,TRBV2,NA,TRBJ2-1,CASSVGVGQVQFF,TGTGCCAGCAGTGTTGGGGTGGGGCAAGTGCAGTTCTTC
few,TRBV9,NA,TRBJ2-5,CASSLGQSETQYF,TGTGCCAGCAGCCTAGGACAGTCAGAGACCCAGTACTTC
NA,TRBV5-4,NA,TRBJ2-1,CASSLGQYNEQFF,TGTGCCAGCAGCCTGGGACAATACAATGAGCAGTTCTTC
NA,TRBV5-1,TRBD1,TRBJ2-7,CATGDSHYEQYF,TGCGCCACCGGGGACAGCCACTACGAGCAGTACTTC
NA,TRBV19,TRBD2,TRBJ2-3,CASSSLARYTDTQYF,TGTGCCAGTAGTTCACTAGCGAGATACACAGATACGCAGTATTTT
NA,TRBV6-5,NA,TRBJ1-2,CASSRKQGIGYTF,TGTGCCAGCAGTAGAAAACAGGGAATTGGCTACACCTTC
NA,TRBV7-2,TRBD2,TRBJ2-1,CASSFLAGAQYNEQFF,TGTGCCAGCAGCTTCCTAGCGGGGGCCCAATACAATGAGCAGTTCTTC
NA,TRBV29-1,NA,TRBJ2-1,CSVPGGAQPLNNEQFF,TGCAGCGTCCCGGGGGGCGCACAACCCTTAAACAATGAGCAGTTCTTC
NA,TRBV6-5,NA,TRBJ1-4,CASHAGTPDEKLFF,TGTGCCAGCCACGCCGGGACACCAGACGAAAAACTGTTTTTT
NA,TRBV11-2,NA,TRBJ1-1,CASSTTRNTEAFF,TGTGCCAGCAGCACCACCAGGAACACTGAAGCTTTCTTT
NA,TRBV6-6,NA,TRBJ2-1,CASKGQLYNEQFF,TGTGCCAGCAAGGGGCAGCTCTACAATGAGCAGTTCTTC
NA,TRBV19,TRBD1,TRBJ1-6,CASSITGADSPLHF,TGTGCCAGTAGTATTACAGGGGCGGATTCACCCCTCCACTTT
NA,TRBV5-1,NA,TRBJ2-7,CASSFDSSYEQYF,TGCGCCAGCAGCTTTGACTCCTCCTACGAGCAGTACTTC
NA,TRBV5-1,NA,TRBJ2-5,CASSFRAGYGETQYF,TGCGCCAGCAGCTTTCGCGCAGGGTACGGGGAGACCCAGTACTTC
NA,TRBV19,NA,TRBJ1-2,CASSLGGLTNYGYTF,TGTGCCAGTAGCCTCGGTGGGCTTACTAACTATGGCTACACCTTC
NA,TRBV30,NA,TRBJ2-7,CAWSNPDGASLYEQYF,TGTGCCTGGAGTAACCCGGATGGGGCGAGTTTGTACGAGCAGTACTTC